This TCR beta chain was observed in a study of technical replicates of blood from a few donors. Clones were read by immunoSEQ multiplex PCR, and TCRdb kept only the in-frame ones, dropping some. This sample has 84,000 or so clones, with roughly 94% found just once. The germline CDR1 and CDR2 sequences are SSHAT and FNYEAQ (reference sequence). CDR3 length equals 14 residues. Trimming cost V 6 bases and J 6 bases, with 14 bases left between them. The clonotype comes from a human donor in good health. This sequence joins TRBV7-7 and TRBJ2-2, with a weak D call TRBD2 (6 bases). Specimen: T cells isolated from PBMCs. The chain's CDR3 is CASSSSGVAGELFF. The CDR3 DNA reads TGTGCCAGCAGTAGCTCGGGAGTGGCCGGGGAGCTGTTTTTT. The full variable domain, its missing parts supplied by reference TRBV7-7 and TRBJ2-2, is GAGVSQSPRYKVTKRGQDVTLRCDPISSHATLYWYQQALGQGPEFLTYFNYEAQPDKSGLPSDRFSAERPEGSISTLTIQRTEQRDSAMYRCASSSSGVAGELFFGEGSRLTVL.